This is a list of T cell receptor beta chains from one sample in a study of blood T cell repertoires in COVID-19. Here immunoSEQ multiplex PCR was the method, and the copy in TCRdb shows in-frame clones only, minus some. The data contain fewer than 60,000 clones, about 87% of them singletons. The sample taken for sequencing was peripheral blood. These receptors originate from a human donor with active COVID-19. The donor label of this sample is uncertain. Both conserved end residues are part of each CDR3. D genes are given only for firm matches. Clone size, where shown, is once, few, many, or a class for clones that have expanded.

clone size	V gene	J gene	D gene	CDR3 DNA	CDR3 protein
once	TRBV6-6	TRBJ2-3	NA	TGTGCCAGCAGTCCTAGCCGGGGTACAGATACGCAGTATTTT	CASSPSRGTDTQYF
NA	TRBV5-1	TRBJ2-2	NA	TGCGCCAGCAGCTTGCCCCCACCCCAAGCAAACACCGGGGAGCTGTTTTTT	CASSLPPPQANTGELFF
NA	TRBV11-3	TRBJ2-5	TRBD1	TGTGCCAGCAGCCAGAGGACAGGGGTTGCGGAGACCCAGTACTTC	CASSQRTGVAETQYF
NA	TRBV11-2	TRBJ2-2	NA	TGTGCCAGCAGCCTAAGGCCCCTAGATACCGGGGAGCTGTTTTTT	CASSLRPLDTGELFF
NA	TRBV7-6	TRBJ2-7	TRBD1	TGTGCCAGCAGCTATTCAGGGGGAACGCCCTACGAGCAGTACTTC	CASSYSGGTPYEQYF
NA	TRBV5-1	TRBJ2-1	TRBD2	TGCGCCAGCAGCTCCGGGACTAGCGGGAGCCTTTACAATGAGCAGTTCTTC	CASSSGTSGSLYNEQFF
NA	TRBV5-1	TRBJ1-1	TRBD1	TGCGCCAGCAGCCCAGGACAGGGGCGAACTGAAGCTTTCTTT	CASSPGQGRTEAFF
NA	TRBV5-1	TRBJ1-4	TRBD1	TGCGCCAGCAGCTTGGAGGGACAGGGTGGTGAAAAACTGTTTTTT	CASSLEGQGGEKLFF
NA	TRBV7-3	TRBJ2-3	NA	TGTGCCAGCAGCATGGCGGGGCGGGGGCCAGATACGCAGTATTTT	CASSMAGRGPDTQYF
NA	TRBV3-1/TRBV3-2	TRBJ2-5	NA	TGTGCCAGCAGTCTACCGGGACTGGGGGAAGAGACCCAGTACTTC	CASSLPGLGEETQYF
NA	TRBV6-6	TRBJ2-7	NA	TGTGCCAGCAGTCCACTCGGGTCCGAGACGGCGAGCTCCTACGAGCAGTACTTC	CASSPLGSETASSYEQYF
once	TRBV14	TRBJ2-7	NA	TGTGCCAGCAGCCAAGTTAAAGTTAGCTCCTACGAGCAGTACTTC	CASSQVKVSSYEQYF
NA	TRBV6-5	TRBJ2-7	NA	TGTGCCAGCACCGGGACACCGGCGCAGGAGCAGTACTTC	CASTGTPAQEQYF
NA	TRBV5-1	TRBJ1-1	NA	TGCGCCAGCAGCTTGGGCCGGGACACTGAAGCTTTCTTT	CASSLGRDTEAFF
NA	TRBV7-9	TRBJ2-3	NA	TGTGCCAGCAGCTTAGTGCGGGGCCTCACAGATACGCAGTATTTT	CASSLVRGLTDTQYF
NA	TRBV15	TRBJ2-7	TRBD2	TGTGCCACCAGCAAGAGCGGGAGTGGGGACGAGCAGTACTTC	CATSKSGSGDEQYF
medium-sized	TRBV5-8	TRBJ1-2	TRBD1	TGTGCCAGCAGCGACACAGGGGTCTATGGCTACACCTTC	CASSDTGVYGYTF
few	TRBV5-4	TRBJ1-1	NA	TGTGCCAGCAGCCGAGTACCTCGGGACACTGAAGCTTTCTTT	CASSRVPRDTEAFF
NA	TRBV6-2/TRBV6-3	TRBJ1-1	TRBD1	TGTGCCAGCAGCTTACTCCCCGGGACAGGAGTTGAAGCTTTCTTT	CASSLLPGTGVEAFF
NA	TRBV6-6	TRBJ2-5	TRBD2	TGTGCCAGCAGGCCTAGCGGGGTCGAGACCCAGTACTTC	CASRPSGVETQYF
NA	TRBV2	TRBJ1-1	NA	TGTGCCAGCATATACAGGGAGACGGACACTGAAGCTTTCTTT	CASIYRETDTEAFF
NA	TRBV28	TRBJ2-7	NA	TGTGCCAGCAGTTTATTCACGGCAGGGGGGACCTACGAGCAGTACTTC	CASSLFTAGGTYEQYF
NA	TRBV6-5	TRBJ1-4	NA	TGTGCCAGCTCGCGGACAGCGTTTAATGAAAAACTGTTTTTT	CASSRTAFNEKLFF
NA	TRBV15	TRBJ1-5	NA	TGTGCCACCAGCGACGGAATCGGGAATCAGCCCCAGCATTTT	CATSDGIGNQPQHF
NA	TRBV29-1	TRBJ1-2	TRBD1	TGCAGCGTTGTGGATCCGACAGGGAGCGACTATGGCTACACCTTC	CSVVDPTGSDYGYTF
NA	TRBV5-1	TRBJ1-1	TRBD1	TGCGCCAGCAGCTTACCGGGACAGGGACAAACTGAAGCTTTCTTT	CASSLPGQGQTEAFF
NA	TRBV5-8	TRBJ1-6	NA	TGTGCCAGCAGCGCGGCCCTGGGTAATTCACCCCTCCACTTT	CASSAALGNSPLHF
NA	TRBV12-5	TRBJ2-2	NA	TGTGCTAGTGGTCACGCAGGGTCGGGTACCGGGGAGCTGTTTTTT	CASGHAGSGTGELFF
NA	TRBV11-1	TRBJ2-1	NA	TGTGCCAGCAGCTTTAATGGCCGGGAGAGTCAGGATGAGCAGTTCTTC	CASSFNGRESQDEQFF
NA	TRBV7-3	TRBJ1-6	NA	TGTGCCAGCAGCTTATACGGGGATTCACCCCTCCACTTT	CASSLYGDSPLHF
few	TRBV7-3	TRBJ1-2	TRBD1	TGTGCCAGCAGCTTTGGGACAGGGGCTGGCTACACCTTC	CASSFGTGAGYTF
once	TRBV2	TRBJ2-2	NA	TGTGCCAGCAACGCCAGAAGGAGCACCGGGGAGCTGTTTTTT	CASNARRSTGELFF
NA	TRBV29-1	TRBJ1-4	NA	TGCAGCGTTGAAGAAGCAGGCCCCGAAAAACTGTTTTTT	CSVEEAGPEKLFF
NA	TRBV27	TRBJ2-7	NA	TGTGCCAGCAGTTTAACTCTCCTCGCGACGGGAGAGCAGTACTTC	CASSLTLLATGEQYF
NA	TRBV5-1	TRBJ2-1	TRBD2	TGCGCCAGCAGCATTACTAGCGGTTCCTACAATGAGCAGTTCTTC	CASSITSGSYNEQFF
NA	TRBV6-5	TRBJ1-1	TRBD1	TGTGCCAGCAGTCCCGGGACAGTTGAAGCTTTCTTT	CASSPGTVEAFF
NA	TRBV6-2/TRBV6-3	TRBJ1-6	NA	TGTGCCAGCAGCATAAGTCGACAGAATTCACCCCTCCACTTT	CASSISRQNSPLHF
once	TRBV7-2	TRBJ2-7	NA	TGTGCCAGCAGCTGGGCCCCCCCGAACGAGCAGTACTTC	CASSWAPPNEQYF
NA	TRBV7-9	TRBJ2-7	NA	TGTGCCAGCAGCTTATCTATCGACGAGCAGTACTTC	CASSLSIDEQYF
NA	TRBV4-1	TRBJ1-5	TRBD1	TGCGCCAGCAGCCTTAGGGACAGGGGGGAGCCCCAGCATTTT	CASSLRDRGEPQHF
NA	TRBV2	TRBJ1-4	NA	TGTGCCAGCACGGCGGGTCTTGGAAAACTGTTTTTT	CASTAGLGKLFF
NA	TRBV19	TRBJ2-7	TRBD2	TGTGCCAGTAGTGGGGTAGGGACTAGCGGATTCTACGAGCAGTACTTC	CASSGVGTSGFYEQYF
NA	TRBV7-2	TRBJ2-2	NA	TGTGCCAGCAGGCCCTCCGGGACTCAGCCCGGGGAGCTGTTTTTT	CASRPSGTQPGELFF
NA	TRBV11-3	TRBJ2-2	TRBD2	TGTGCCAGCAGCTTAGACGGGGGGGCCGGCGGGGAGCTGTTTTTT	CASSLDGGAGGELFF
NA	TRBV5-1	TRBJ2-7	TRBD2	TGCGCCAGCAGCACGGAGGGACTATACGAGCAGTACTTC	CASSTEGLYEQYF
NA	TRBV5-1	TRBJ2-1	TRBD1	TGCGCCAGCAGCTTGGGACAGGGGGCAAATGAGCAGTTCTTC	CASSLGQGANEQFF
NA	TRBV6-5	TRBJ1-1	NA	TGTGCCAGCAGTCACAGGACGATGAACACTGAAGCTTTCTTT	CASSHRTMNTEAFF
NA	TRBV2	TRBJ1-1	NA	TGTGCCAGCAGTGATAAAAGGAGCACTGAAGCTTTCTTT	CASSDKRSTEAFF
NA	TRBV2	TRBJ1-5	NA	TGTGCCAGCAGTGAAGAAGGGACAATTAATCAGCCCCAGCATTTT	CASSEEGTINQPQHF
NA	TRBV7-2	TRBJ2-5	NA	TGTGCCAGCAGCTTAGGACGGTCGGGAATGACCCAGTACTTC	CASSLGRSGMTQYF
NA	TRBV7-8	TRBJ2-3	TRBD2	TGTGCCAGCAGCCCGCTTGGTAGCGGGAGGACAGATACGCAGTATTTT	CASSPLGSGRTDTQYF
NA	TRBV11-2	TRBJ2-1	NA	TGTGCCAGCAGCCGCGGGTCGGCCAGGGGAAGCTCCTACAATGAGCAGTTCTTC	CASSRGSARGSSYNEQFF
NA	TRBV19	TRBJ1-5	TRBD1	TGTGCCACCGCGGGCAGGGGGCCTCAGCCCCAGCATTTT	CATAGRGPQPQHF
few	TRBV9	TRBJ2-3	TRBD2	TGTGCCAGCAGCGCGACACTAGCGTCAGATACGCAGTATTTT	CASSATLASDTQYF
few	TRBV9	TRBJ2-3	NA	TGTGCCAGCAGCTCCGGGACTTTCACAGATACGCAGTATTTT	CASSSGTFTDTQYF
once	TRBV11-3	TRBJ2-2	NA	TGTGCCAGCAGCTTAGCCGGGAGCAACACCGGGGAGCTGTTTTTT	CASSLAGSNTGELFF